This T cell receptor (beta chain) was observed in a study of T cell repertoires in cytomegalovirus infection. The wider study: It can be stated that public TCR beta signatures indicated CMV infection as well as a matching HLA type.

To note about this clonotype: Its antigen remains unidentified.

Each CDR3 protein gets one entry after TCRdb re-called the reads with MiXCR. The sample includes 110,000 to 150,000 distinct CDR3 sequences, approximately 30% of them seen just once. Regarding the study as a whole: It was HLA-C-restricted CMV-specific TCR beta clonotypes that dominated the response ex vivo.

The material was CD8+ T cells from cultured PBMCs, obtained from culture after CMV antigen stimulation. This receptor was identified in a human donor in good health (CMV status not recorded). Some clones in this sample may be carry-over from other donors' samples.

CDR3 bases: TGTGCCAGCAGTCCCGGGACAGGGGGCGAGCGTGGCTACACCTTC. Translation: CASSPGTGGERGYTF. This rearrangement joins TRBV7-3 to TRBJ1-2, with 12 bases lining up with TRBD1. Per the germline V gene, CDR1 is SGHTA and CDR2 is FQGTGA. The length of the CDR3 is 15 residues. Trimming took 6 bases from V and 7 from J; bases not matched to a gene: 9.